This TCR beta chain came from a study of T cell responses to AZD1222 COVID-19 vaccine. Whole-study findings and limits: Clonal diversity may have been underestimated, and the donors were mostly white British, with more females than males. With dominance at 160-218 and 743-854, vaccine-associated CD4 TCRs spanned spike.

As for this clone: The antigen is undetermined.

The protocol was immunoSEQ multiplex PCR, while the TCRdb copy is restricted to in-frame clones and leaves out a portion. The sample holds some 150,000 clones, about 93% seen once. The germline V gene has CDR1 SNHLY and CDR2 FYNNEI. The CDR3 consists of 15 residues. After removal of 6 bases from V and 4 bases from J, the junction contained 12 bases not matched to a gene. The receptor was isolated from an adult in good health. The chain couples TRBV2 to TRBJ2-7; 7 bases map to TRBD1. The sample in question was peripheral blood, obtained on day 0 of AZD1222 vaccination. Written as DNA, the CDR3 is TGTGCCAGCAGCGACCCCGGGACAGTTTCTTACGAGCAGTACTTC. This gives the protein CASSDPGTVSYEQYF. The complete variable domain, with remaining parts taken from reference TRBV2 and TRBJ2-7, reads EPEVTQTPSHQVTQMGQEVILRCVPISNHLYFYWYRQILGQKVEFLVSFYNNEISEKSEIFDDQFSVERPDGSNFTLKIRSTKLEDSAMYFCASSDPGTVSYEQYFGPGTRLTVT.